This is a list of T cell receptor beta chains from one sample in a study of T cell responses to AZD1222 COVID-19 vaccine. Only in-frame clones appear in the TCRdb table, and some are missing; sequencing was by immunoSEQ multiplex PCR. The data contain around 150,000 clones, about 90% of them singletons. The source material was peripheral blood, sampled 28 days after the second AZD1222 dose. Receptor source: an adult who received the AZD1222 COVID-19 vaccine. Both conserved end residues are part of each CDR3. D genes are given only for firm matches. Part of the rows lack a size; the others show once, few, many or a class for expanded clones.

cdr3_aa: CASSLGDGDEKLFF
cdr3_nt: TGTGCCAGCAGCTTAGGGGACGGGGATGAAAAACTGTTTTTT
clone_size: once
j_call: TRBJ1-4
d_call: .
v_call: TRBV7-9

cdr3_aa: CASSPDPNNEQFF
cdr3_nt: TGTGCCAGCAGTCCTGACCCCAACAATGAGCAGTTCTTC
clone_size: .
j_call: TRBJ2-1
d_call: .
v_call: TRBV6-4

cdr3_aa: CAIHRDPNINYGYTF
cdr3_nt: TGTGCCATTCACAGGGACCCGAATATAAACTATGGCTACACCTTC
clone_size: .
j_call: TRBJ1-2
d_call: .
v_call: TRBV6-5

cdr3_aa: CASSDHGGSSYEQYF
cdr3_nt: TGTGCCAGCAGCGACCACGGGGGGAGCTCCTACGAGCAGTACTTC
clone_size: once
j_call: TRBJ2-7
d_call: TRBD2
v_call: TRBV5-6

cdr3_aa: CASGIGVTSGNTIYF
cdr3_nt: TGTGCCAGCGGGATAGGGGTGACCTCTGGAAACACCATATATTTT
clone_size: .
j_call: TRBJ1-3
d_call: .
v_call: TRBV5-6

cdr3_aa: CASRSPVRAAGYTQYF
cdr3_nt: TGCGCCAGCAGATCCCCTGTGCGGGCAGCGGGTTATACGCAGTATTTT
clone_size: .
j_call: TRBJ2-3
d_call: .
v_call: TRBV10-2

cdr3_aa: CASTYLQGTEAFF
cdr3_nt: TGTGCCAGTACCTATTTACAGGGCACTGAAGCTTTCTTT
clone_size: .
j_call: TRBJ1-1
d_call: .
v_call: TRBV19

cdr3_aa: CASLGLAGSDTQYF
cdr3_nt: TGTGCCAGCCTGGGACTAGCTGGCTCGGATACGCAGTATTTT
clone_size: .
j_call: TRBJ2-3
d_call: TRBD2
v_call: TRBV7-2

cdr3_aa: CASSYGGTGTGELFF
cdr3_nt: TGTGCCAGCAGTTACGGCGGGACTGGGACCGGGGAGCTGTTTTTT
clone_size: .
j_call: TRBJ2-2
d_call: .
v_call: TRBV7-9

cdr3_aa: CASSLGLADYNEQFF
cdr3_nt: TGTGCCAGCAGCTTAGGACTAGCGGACTACAATGAGCAGTTCTTC
clone_size: .
j_call: TRBJ2-1
d_call: TRBD2
v_call: TRBV7-9

cdr3_aa: CASSPGLAGILSTDTQYF
cdr3_nt: TGCGCCAGCAGCCCGGGACTAGCGGGGATCTTGAGCACAGATACGCAGTATTTT
clone_size: .
j_call: TRBJ2-3
d_call: TRBD2
v_call: TRBV4-1

cdr3_aa: CASSQDGEAFF
cdr3_nt: TGTGCCAGCTCCCAAGACGGTGAAGCTTTCTTT
clone_size: .
j_call: TRBJ1-1
d_call: .
v_call: TRBV6-6

cdr3_aa: CASSLRGAYNEQFF
cdr3_nt: TGTGCCAGCAGCTTGCGGGGGGCATACAATGAGCAGTTCTTC
clone_size: .
j_call: TRBJ2-1
d_call: TRBD2
v_call: TRBV11-3

cdr3_aa: CASSLGVAGTYEQYF
cdr3_nt: TGTGCCAGCAGCCTTGGGGTAGCGGGCACCTACGAGCAGTACTTC
clone_size: .
j_call: TRBJ2-7
d_call: TRBD2
v_call: TRBV7-2

cdr3_aa: CASSPDQLNYGYTF
cdr3_nt: TGTGCCAGCAGCCCCGACCAACTAAACTATGGCTACACCTTC
clone_size: .
j_call: TRBJ1-2
d_call: .
v_call: TRBV3-1/TRBV3-2

cdr3_aa: CASSQEGQGGGTEAFF
cdr3_nt: TGCGCCAGCAGCCAAGAAGGACAGGGTGGTGGCACTGAAGCTTTCTTT
clone_size: .
j_call: TRBJ1-1
d_call: TRBD1
v_call: TRBV4-1

cdr3_aa: CASSLTGASTDTQYF
cdr3_nt: TGTGCCAGCAGCTTAACAGGGGCTAGCACAGATACGCAGTATTTT
clone_size: few
j_call: TRBJ2-3
d_call: .
v_call: TRBV7-3

cdr3_aa: CASSPFDVMSSYEQYF
cdr3_nt: TGTGCCAGCAGTCCATTTGACGTGATGAGCTCCTACGAGCAGTACTTC
clone_size: .
j_call: TRBJ2-7
d_call: .
v_call: TRBV5-8

cdr3_aa: CASSSREGGTGELFF
cdr3_nt: TGTGCCAGCAGTTCCCGGGAGGGGGGGACCGGGGAGCTGTTTTTT
clone_size: .
j_call: TRBJ2-2
d_call: TRBD2
v_call: TRBV27

cdr3_aa: CASSSSLGAGGGEQYF
cdr3_nt: TGTGCCAGCAGCTCCTCACTGGGAGCGGGAGGGGGCGAGCAGTACTTC
clone_size: .
j_call: TRBJ2-7
d_call: TRBD2
v_call: TRBV7-2

cdr3_aa: CASSPQPRYEQYF
cdr3_nt: TGTGCCAGCAGTCCGCAGCCCCGCTACGAGCAGTACTTC
clone_size: .
j_call: TRBJ2-7
d_call: .
v_call: TRBV6-6

cdr3_aa: CASSRGGVGTDTQYF
cdr3_nt: TGTGCCAGCAGTCGAGGGGGCGTGGGGACAGATACGCAGTATTTT
clone_size: .
j_call: TRBJ2-3
d_call: TRBD1
v_call: TRBV7-3

cdr3_aa: CASSLEWADTQYF
cdr3_nt: TGTGCCAGCAGCTTGGAATGGGCAGATACGCAGTATTTT
clone_size: .
j_call: TRBJ2-3
d_call: .
v_call: TRBV5-4

cdr3_aa: CASSQDWGTLRGYTF
cdr3_nt: TGTGCCAGCAGCCAAGATTGGGGCACGCTTCGTGGCTACACCTTC
clone_size: .
j_call: TRBJ1-2
d_call: .
v_call: TRBV14

cdr3_aa: CASSVDGELVYEQYF
cdr3_nt: TGTGCCAGCAGCGTAGACGGGGAGCTAGTCTACGAGCAGTACTTC
clone_size: .
j_call: TRBJ2-7
d_call: .
v_call: TRBV9

cdr3_aa: CASSYLDREGEQYF
cdr3_nt: TGTGCCAGCAGTTACTTGGACAGGGAAGGCGAGCAGTACTTC
clone_size: .
j_call: TRBJ2-7
d_call: TRBD1
v_call: TRBV6-5

cdr3_aa: CASRARTEYNEQFF
cdr3_nt: TGTGCCAGCAGAGCCCGGACGGAGTACAATGAGCAGTTCTTC
clone_size: .
j_call: TRBJ2-1
d_call: .
v_call: TRBV6-5

cdr3_aa: CASSSRGNSYEQYF
cdr3_nt: TGTGCCAGCAGCTCCCGGGGTAACTCCTACGAGCAGTACTTC
clone_size: .
j_call: TRBJ2-7
d_call: .
v_call: TRBV9

cdr3_aa: CASSLSPDSYEQYF
cdr3_nt: TGCGCCAGCAGCTTGTCTCCAGACTCCTACGAGCAGTACTTC
clone_size: .
j_call: TRBJ2-7
d_call: .
v_call: TRBV5-1

cdr3_aa: CASTRGTSGMNEQFF
cdr3_nt: TGTGCCAGCACCCGAGGGACTAGCGGAATGAATGAGCAGTTCTTC
clone_size: .
j_call: TRBJ2-1
d_call: TRBD2
v_call: TRBV16

cdr3_aa: CASSQDSGSNYEQYF
cdr3_nt: TGTGCCAGCAGCCAAGATTCCGGGAGTAACTACGAGCAGTACTTC
clone_size: .
j_call: TRBJ2-7
d_call: .
v_call: TRBV3-1/TRBV3-2

cdr3_aa: CASRAGGTDTQYF
cdr3_nt: TGTGCCAGCAGAGCGGGAGGGACAGATACGCAGTATTTT
clone_size: .
j_call: TRBJ2-3
d_call: TRBD2
v_call: TRBV7-9

cdr3_aa: CASSPQTSGSSYNEQFF
cdr3_nt: TGTGCCAGCAGCCCCCAGACTAGCGGGAGCTCCTACAATGAGCAGTTCTTC
clone_size: .
j_call: TRBJ2-1
d_call: TRBD2
v_call: TRBV7-9

cdr3_aa: CAWSVGGISYEQYF
cdr3_nt: TGTGCCTGGAGTGTGGGTGGGATCTCCTACGAGCAGTACTTC
clone_size: .
j_call: TRBJ2-7
d_call: .
v_call: TRBV30

cdr3_aa: CASSWDYNSPLHF
cdr3_nt: TGCGCCAGCAGCTGGGACTACAATTCACCCCTCCACTTT
clone_size: .
j_call: TRBJ1-6
d_call: .
v_call: TRBV5-1

cdr3_aa: CASSQSPGLAGTDTQYF
cdr3_nt: TGTGCCAGCAGCCAATCTCCGGGACTAGCGGGAACAGATACGCAGTATTTT
clone_size: .
j_call: TRBJ2-3
d_call: TRBD2
v_call: TRBV27

cdr3_aa: CASSVEPQREGQETQYF
cdr3_nt: TGTGCCAGCAGCGTAGAACCACAGCGGGAGGGCCAGGAGACCCAGTACTTC
clone_size: .
j_call: TRBJ2-5
d_call: TRBD2
v_call: TRBV9

cdr3_aa: CASSGSRSEKLFF
cdr3_nt: TGTGCCAGCTCTGGCTCACGCTCTGAAAAACTGTTTTTT
clone_size: .
j_call: TRBJ1-4
d_call: .
v_call: TRBV25-1

cdr3_aa: CATSRPPTSGGKISTDTQYF
cdr3_nt: TGTGCCACCAGCAGGCCCCCGACTAGCGGGGGGAAGATCTCCACAGATACGCAGTATTTT
clone_size: .
j_call: TRBJ2-3
d_call: TRBD2
v_call: TRBV15

cdr3_aa: CASSRLTLVTNQPQHF
cdr3_nt: TGCGCCAGCAGTCGCCTTACTTTAGTGACAAATCAGCCCCAGCATTTT
clone_size: few
j_call: TRBJ1-5
d_call: .
v_call: TRBV23-1

cdr3_aa: CASSIVEGNTIYF
cdr3_nt: TGTGCCAGTAGTATCGTCGAGGGAAACACCATATATTTT
clone_size: .
j_call: TRBJ1-3
d_call: .
v_call: TRBV19

cdr3_aa: CASSQQGAGNTIYF
cdr3_nt: TGTGCCAGCAGCCAACAGGGGGCTGGAAACACCATATATTTT
clone_size: .
j_call: TRBJ1-3
d_call: TRBD1
v_call: TRBV3-1/TRBV3-2

cdr3_aa: CASSYLEASSGNTIYF
cdr3_nt: TGTGCCAGCAGTTACCTGGAGGCTTCCTCGGGAAACACCATATATTTT
clone_size: .
j_call: TRBJ1-3
d_call: .
v_call: TRBV6-2/TRBV6-3

cdr3_aa: CASSLGQGLETQYF
cdr3_nt: TGTGCCAGCAGCTTAGGACAGGGTCTGGAGACCCAGTACTTC
clone_size: .
j_call: TRBJ2-5
d_call: TRBD1
v_call: TRBV11-2

cdr3_aa: CASSQDQSGAYNEQFF
cdr3_nt: TGCGCCAGCAGCCAAGATCAGAGCGGGGCCTACAATGAGCAGTTCTTC
clone_size: .
j_call: TRBJ2-1
d_call: TRBD2
v_call: TRBV4-3

cdr3_aa: CASRGGGYGYTF
cdr3_nt: TGTGCCAGCAGGGGTGGGGGCTATGGCTACACCTTC
clone_size: .
j_call: TRBJ1-2
d_call: .
v_call: TRBV27

cdr3_aa: CSVDAATSGRAVYEQYF
cdr3_nt: TGCAGCGTTGACGCAGCGACTAGCGGGAGGGCTGTGTACGAGCAGTACTTC
clone_size: .
j_call: TRBJ2-7
d_call: TRBD2
v_call: TRBV29-1

cdr3_aa: CASSYSRDRNTEAFF
cdr3_nt: TGTGCCAGCAGTTACTCCCGGGACAGGAACACTGAAGCTTTCTTT
clone_size: .
j_call: TRBJ1-1
d_call: TRBD1
v_call: TRBV6-5

cdr3_aa: CASSTGGAGYGYTF
cdr3_nt: TGTGCCAGCAGTACAGGGGGCGCAGGCTATGGCTACACCTTC
clone_size: .
j_call: TRBJ1-2
d_call: TRBD1
v_call: TRBV6-5

cdr3_aa: CATRRTGLNTEAFF
cdr3_nt: TGTGCCACCAGACGGACAGGCTTGAACACTGAAGCTTTCTTT
clone_size: .
j_call: TRBJ1-1
d_call: TRBD1
v_call: TRBV15

cdr3_aa: CASSPGLAGDGYEQYF
cdr3_nt: TGTGCCAGCAGCCCCGGACTAGCGGGAGACGGGTACGAGCAGTACTTC
clone_size: once
j_call: TRBJ2-7
d_call: TRBD2
v_call: TRBV7-3

cdr3_aa: CASSLPGAMNTEAFF
cdr3_nt: TGTGCCAGCAGTTTGCCCGGGGCTATGAACACTGAAGCTTTCTTT
clone_size: .
j_call: TRBJ1-1
d_call: .
v_call: TRBV28

cdr3_aa: CASSIGTEAQPQHF
cdr3_nt: TGTGCCAGTAGTATAGGGACGGAGGCTCAGCCCCAGCATTTT
clone_size: .
j_call: TRBJ1-5
d_call: .
v_call: TRBV19

cdr3_aa: CASRPQGHQPQHF
cdr3_nt: TGTGCCAGCAGACCTCAGGGGCATCAGCCCCAGCATTTT
clone_size: .
j_call: TRBJ1-5
d_call: .
v_call: TRBV28

cdr3_aa: CASSTLPGELFF
cdr3_nt: TGTGCCAGCAGCACCCTCCCCGGGGAGCTGTTTTTT
clone_size: .
j_call: TRBJ2-2
d_call: .
v_call: TRBV5-6

cdr3_aa: CASSLATGWGYTF
cdr3_nt: TGTGCCAGCAGCTTGGCGACGGGTTGGGGCTACACCTTC
clone_size: .
j_call: TRBJ1-2
d_call: .
v_call: TRBV5-4

cdr3_aa: CASSPPIGQPQHF
cdr3_nt: TGTGCCAGCTCACCACCGATTGGGCAGCCCCAGCATTTT
clone_size: once
j_call: TRBJ1-5
d_call: .
v_call: TRBV18

cdr3_aa: CASSLSGLAVGMGTQYF
cdr3_nt: TGTGCCAGCAGCTTGTCCGGACTAGCCGTGGGAATGGGGACCCAGTACTTC
clone_size: .
j_call: TRBJ2-5
d_call: TRBD2
v_call: TRBV5-5

cdr3_aa: CASGRSGSNQPQHF
cdr3_nt: TGTGCCAGCGGCCGGAGCGGTAGCAATCAGCCCCAGCATTTT
clone_size: .
j_call: TRBJ1-5
d_call: .
v_call: TRBV7-2